The 25 T cell receptor beta chains given below trace back to one sample, sequenced in a study of T-cell memory formation after mild COVID-19. TCRdb re-called the 5' RACE reads through MiXCR, storing one row per CDR3 protein. The table has over 150,000 distinct CDR3 sequences, about a fifth seen once. The source material was PBMCs or a T cell subset sorted from them (not recorded which). The receptors come from an adult woman who had mild COVID-19 (a few samples of this study predate the infection). Cell type and time point are not known.

This clonotype turned up a few times. The CDR3 DNA is TGTGCCAGCAGCGTCCAGGGAGGTAACACTGAAGCTTTCTTT. It encodes CASSVQGGNTEAFF. The chain links TRBV27 to TRBJ1-1; a weak D match, TRBD1 (5 bases). This CDR3 spans 14 amino acids. V lost 6 bases, J lost 2 bases, and 13 bases lay in between. Germline V gives CDR1 MNHEY, CDR2 SMNVEV (reference sequence).

V is TRBV6-1 and J is TRBJ2-7, with D uncertain. This CDR3 is built from 15 residues. The germline V gene encodes CDR1 MNHNS and CDR2 SASEGT. V shed 2 bases and J shed 7 bases, with 18 bases lying between them. The CDR3 sequence is CASSEPAGGHGEQYF. Here the CDR3 DNA reads TGTGCCAGCAGTGAACCCGCCGGTGGGCACGGGGAGCAGTACTTC.

This chain's CDR3 is CASSLLPSGSQGHEQFF. CDR3 nucleotide sequence: TGTGCCAGCAGCCTTCTCCCTAGCGGTTCCCAGGGCCATGAGCAGTTCTTC. The chain links TRBV5-6 to TRBJ2-1; 7 positions match TRBD2. This CDR3 is 17 amino acids long. From germline, CDR1 is SGHDT and CDR2 YYEEEE. After removal of 4 bases from V and 8 bases from J, the junction contained 18 bases not matched to a gene.

The rearrangement joins TRBV15 to TRBJ2-7; D perhaps matches TRBD1 (5 bases). V was shortened by 1 base and J by 5 bases, with 12 bases between the two germline ends. This CDR3 comprises 14 residues. CDR1 is LNHNV, CDR2 YYDKDF, per germline (reference sequence). CDR3 sequence (DNA): TGTGCCACCAGCAGAGGAGCAGGGCTCGACGAGCAGTACTTC. Its translation: CATSRGAGLDEQYF.

This clonotype came up a few times. The rearrangement links TRBV24-1 to TRBJ2-2; 9 nucleotides match TRBD2. The CDR3 is 16 residues long. Germline CDR1 reads KGHDR; CDR2 reads SFDVKD. V trimming: 3 bases; J trimming: 3 bases; junction bases outside the gene matches: 4. This CDR3 reads CATSDTSGFDTGELFF. For the CDR3, the DNA is TGTGCCACCAGTGATACTAGCGGGTTCGACACCGGGGAGCTGTTTTTT.

J is TRBJ2-3 and V is TRBV11-2; perhaps TRBD2 as D (6 bases). The CDR3 length is 15 residues. The V gene lost 5 bases and the J gene lost 1 base, with 13 bases spanning the gap. CDR1 and CDR2 from the germline V gene are SGHAT and FQNNGV. DNA for the CDR3: TGTGCCAGCAGCCAAACGGGGGACGGCACAGATACGCAGTATTTT. It translates to CASSQTGDGTDTQYF.

This clonotype has just a few counts. The chain carries TRBV7-9 and TRBJ1-1; 9 nucleotides line up with TRBD1. The CDR3 spans 14 residues. J was trimmed by 1 base and V by 10 bases; bases with no gene match: 7. Germline V lookup: CDR1 SEHNR, CDR2 FQNEAQ (reference sequence). This CDR3 is CATRGQGRNTEAFF. The CDR3 DNA reads as TGTGCCACAAGAGGACAGGGGAGGAACACTGAAGCTTTCTTT.

J is TRBJ1-5 and V is TRBV19, with D possibly matching TRBD1 (5 bases). The length of the CDR3 is 14 residues. Trimming left V 5 bases short and J 7 bases short, with 15 bases between. Germline CDR1 reads LNHDA; CDR2 reads SQIVND (reference sequence). CDR3: CASSPGVGGQPQHF. CDR3 bases: TGTGCCAGTAGTCCGGGGGTAGGCGGGCAGCCCCAGCATTTT.

The CDR3 reads CASSLRGAPGQPQHF. CDR3 nucleotides: TGTGCCAGCAGCTTGAGGGGGGCCCCCGGGCAGCCCCAGCATTTT. V gene TRBV5-6 combines with J gene TRBJ1-5; perhaps TRBD1 as D (6 bases). V was pared by 1 base and J by 7 bases, with 15 bases between. This CDR3 is 15 amino acids long. CDR1 is SGHDT, CDR2 YYEEEE, per germline.

V and J are TRBV4-1 and TRBJ2-1; tentatively, D is TRBD1 or TRBD2 (5 bases each). Germline-derived CDR1 and CDR2 are MGHRA and YSYEKL. This CDR3 contains 18 residues. The V and J ends lost 1 base and 9 bases respectively, with 25 bases between them. The CDR3 DNA sequence: TGCGCCAGCAGCCAAGCTCCCACCGGGACCCTAGCCTGGGGTGAGCAGTTCTTC. Residues: CASSQAPTGTLAWGEQFF.

This clonotype showed up just a few times. The V and J genes are TRBV20-1 and TRBJ2-7; the match to TRBD1 covers 9 bases. The CDR3 is 15 amino acids. Germline-derived CDR1 and CDR2 are DFQATT and SNEGSKA (reference sequence). With 5 bases clipped from V and 1 base from J, the junction kept 9 bases outside the gene matches. The CDR3 DNA follows: TGCAGTGCTCGAGTTCCGGGACAGGGATCCTACGAGCAGTACTTC. This sequence encodes CSARVPGQGSYEQYF.

The rearrangement joins TRBV7-9 to TRBJ2-3; D gene ambiguous. With 1 base removed from V and 4 bases from J, the gap between germline ends came to 12 bases. Germline-derived CDR1 and CDR2 are SEHNR and FQNEAQ (reference sequence). This CDR3 has 15 amino acids. DNA for the CDR3: TGTGCCAGCAGCTTAGTTCCAGGTGGGGCAGATACGCAGTATTTT. Its translation: CASSLVPGGADTQYF.

The chain couples TRBV14 to TRBJ2-7, with D possibly TRBD2 on 5 matching bases. The CDR3 length is 13 residues. Germline CDR1 is SGHDN and CDR2 is FVKESK. Trimming shortened V by 9 bases and J by 3 bases, and 15 bases separated the two germline ends. DNA of the CDR3: TGTGCCAGTAGGGCGGGCAGTGGCTACGAGCAGTACTTC. Its translation: CASRAGSGYEQYF. Full variable domain (outside the CDR3, taken from reference TRBV14 and TRBJ2-7): EAGVTQFPSHSVIEKGQTVTLRCDPISGHDNLYWYRRVMGKEIKFLLHFVKESKQDESGMPNNRFLAERTGGTYSTLKVQPAELEDSGVYFCASRAGSGYEQYFGPGTRLTVT.

The V gene is TRBV5-1, the J gene TRBJ2-7; the D gene is possibly TRBD2 (6 bases). This CDR3 contains 16 residues. V gave up 0 bases and J gave up 4 bases, with 17 bases separating them. Germline lookup yields CDR1 SGHRS and CDR2 YFSETQ. CDR3 sequence (DNA): TGCGCCAGCAGCTTGGTGGTTACTAGCAGTGGATACGAGCAGTACTTC. This codes for CASSLVVTSSGYEQYF.

J is TRBJ2-3 and V is TRBV5-4; 9 positions agree with TRBD2. The CDR3 is 19 residues long. The V gene end was trimmed by 3 bases and the J gene end by 0 bases; junction bases not matched to a gene: 14. Germline values: CDR1 SGHNT, CDR2 YYREEE (reference sequence). CDR3 nucleotides: TGTGCCAGCAGCTGGGCCCGGGGTAGCGGGGGACCTAGCACAGATACGCAGTATTTT. Translation gives CASSWARGSGGPSTDTQYF.

This clonotype was counted a few times. This sequence joins TRBV3-1 and TRBJ2-2; unclear D gene. V was shortened by 3 bases and J by 4 bases, with 21 bases between the two germline ends. The CDR3 runs to 18 residues. Per the germline V gene, CDR1 is LGHDT and CDR2 is YNNKEL (reference sequence). The CDR3 loop is CASSHGLVLGKATGELFF. The CDR3, as DNA: TGTGCCAGCAGCCATGGGCTCGTTCTGGGGAAGGCCACCGGGGAGCTGTTTTTT. Looking up the rest from reference TRBV3-1 and TRBJ2-2 gives the full variable domain: DTAVSQTPKYLVTQMGNDKSIKCEQNLGHDTMYWYKQDSKKFLKIMFSYNNKELIINETVPNRFSPKSPDKAHLNLHINSLELGDSAVYFCASSHGLVLGKATGELFFGEGSRLTVL.

This clonotype was seen ten or more times. The chain is built from TRBV7-6 and TRBJ2-3; a weak D match, TRBD1 (5 bases). The germline V gene encodes CDR1 SGHVS and CDR2 FNYEAQ. V lost 1 base and J 7 bases, leaving 15 bases between the germline ends. CDR3 length: 15 amino acids. As DNA, the CDR3 is TGTGCCAGCAGCTTAGGGAGCCAGGGCCCTTATACGCAGTATTTT. This encodes CASSLGSQGPYTQYF. The complete variable domain, with remaining parts taken from reference TRBV7-6 and TRBJ2-3, reads GAGVSQSPRYKVTKRGQDVALRCDPISGHVSLYWYRQALGQGPEFLTYFNYEAQQDKSGLPNDRFSAERPEGSISTLTIQRTEQRDSAMYRCASSLGSQGPYTQYFGPGTRLTVL.

This rearrangement joins TRBV4-2 to TRBJ2-3; the match to TRBD2 covers 8 bases. V lost 3 bases to trimming and J lost 2 bases; unmatched junction nucleotides: 4. CDR1 and CDR2 from the germline V gene are LGHNA and YNFKEQ. The CDR3 runs 15 residues. Here the CDR3 DNA reads TGTGCCAGCAGCCAGACTAGCGCCGTCACAGATACGCAGTATTTT. Its translation: CASSQTSAVTDTQYF.

The CDR3 protein is CASSLSSSYNEQFF. The DNA of the CDR3 is TGTGCCAGCAGTTTATCTAGCTCCTACAATGAGCAGTTCTTC. V is TRBV28 and J is TRBJ2-1; D is uncertain. The CDR3 sequence is 14 residues long. Germline CDR1 reads MDHEN; CDR2 reads SYDVKM. V shed 1 base and J shed 0 bases, with 4 bases lying between them.

This chain joins TRBV27 and TRBJ1-4; D call uncertain. Per germline, CDR1 MNHEY and CDR2 SMNVEV (reference sequence). V shed 3 bases and J shed 9 bases, with 11 bases lying between them. The CDR3 is 13 residues long. The CDR3 coding sequence is TGTGCCAGCAGTTTTGCGGGGTCTAAAAAACTGTTTTTT. This encodes CASSFAGSKKLFF. Variable domain in full (rest from reference TRBV27 and TRBJ1-4): EAQVTQNPRYLITVTGKKLTVTCSQNMNHEYMSWYRQDPGLGLRQIYYSMNVEVTDKGDVPEGYKVSRKEKRNFPLILESPSPNQTSLYFCASSFAGSKKLFFGSGTQLSVL.

V and J are TRBV7-2 and TRBJ2-3; the match to TRBD2 covers 14 bases. The germline CDR1 and CDR2 sequences are SGHTA and FQGNSA. This CDR3 has 15 amino acids. After removal of 4 bases from V and 4 bases from J, the junction contained 1 base not matched to a gene. The CDR3 loop is CASSSTSGGADTQYF. CDR3 coding DNA: TGTGCCAGCAGCTCGACTAGCGGGGGGGCAGATACGCAGTATTTT.

This sequence joins TRBV29-1 and TRBJ1-1; D unclear. Germline V lookup: CDR1 SQVTM, CDR2 ANQGSEA. The CDR3 contains 12 residues. Trimming pared 7 bases from V and 1 base from J, leaving 10 bases between. CDR3 protein: CSEDSSNTEAFF. CDR3 bases: TGCAGCGAGGACTCCTCGAACACTGAAGCTTTCTTT.

A few counts support this clonotype. This chain's CDR3 is CASSAATSGGFDNEQFF. Here the CDR3 DNA reads TGTGCCAGCAGCGCGGCGACTAGCGGGGGATTCGACAATGAGCAGTTCTTC. V is TRBV7-9 and J is TRBJ2-1, with 12 bases identical to TRBD2. The CDR3 covers 17 residues. The V segment lost 5 bases and the J segment 5 bases; nucleotides outside the gene matches: 10. Germline values: CDR1 SEHNR, CDR2 FQNEAQ (reference sequence).

The table lists this clonotype with a few counts. The chain carries TRBV6-5 and TRBJ2-2, with TRBD1 as a possible D gene (5 bases). This CDR3 spans 16 amino acids. V gave up 3 bases and J gave up 4 bases, with 15 bases separating them. CDR1 is MNHEY, CDR2 SVGAGI, per germline. CDR3 sequence: CASSYRQFRVTGELFF. DNA for the CDR3: TGTGCCAGCAGTTATCGTCAATTCAGGGTCACCGGGGAGCTGTTTTTT.

The sample holds a few counts of this clonotype. J is TRBJ2-7 and V is TRBV12-5; 12 bases fit TRBD1. The germline V gene has CDR1 LGHNT and CDR2 FRNRAP. The CDR3 spans 15 residues. J lost 3 bases, V lost 5 bases, and 5 bases had no gene match. CDR3 in amino acids: CASGPGTGGNYEQYF. DNA of the CDR3: TGTGCTAGTGGTCCTGGGACAGGGGGCAACTACGAGCAGTACTTC.